One and the same sample provided the 30 T cell receptor beta chains below, sequenced in a study of blood T cell repertoires in COVID-19. Some clones are missing from TCRdb's copy, which holds only in-frame ones; the method was immunoSEQ multiplex PCR. Here the sample spans approximately 47,000 clones, under 90% being singletons. Sequenced sample: peripheral blood. These receptors all stem from a man aged 55 to 70 with acute or convalescent COVID-19.

The table lists this clone with a count of one. The rearrangement uses TRBV5-5 and TRBJ1-5; D unclear. With 2 bases removed from V and 7 bases from J, the gap between germline ends came to 10 bases. The CDR3 totals 13 residues. Germline loops: CDR1 SGHKS, CDR2 YYEKEE (reference sequence). In DNA, the CDR3 is TGTGCCAGCAGCTTAAAGGGAGGGCAGCCCCAGCATTTT. Its protein product is CASSLKGGQPQHF. Drawing the rest from reference TRBV5-5 and TRBJ1-5, the complete variable domain is DAGVTQSPTHLIKTRGQQVTLRCSPISGHKSVSWYQQVLGQGPQFIFQYYEKEERGRGNFPDRFSARQFPNYSSELNVNALLLGDSALYLCASSLKGGQPQHFGDGTRLSIL.

The CDR3 region is CASRSPLAASTDTQYF. DNA for the CDR3: TGTGCCAGCAGGAGCCCCCTAGCGGCTAGCACAGATACGCAGTATTTT. The chain carries TRBV2 and TRBJ2-3, with 7 bases aligning to TRBD2. Trimming at V came to 6 bases and at J to 0 bases, leaving 9 bases not matched to a gene. The CDR3 covers 16 residues. Germline V gene lookup returns CDR1 SNHLY and CDR2 FYNNEI.

This clone was counted a single time. The rearrangement links TRBV5-6 to TRBJ2-7; the match to TRBD1 covers 9 bases. This CDR3 has 14 amino acids. Germline loops: CDR1 SGHDT, CDR2 YYEEEE. J lost 3 bases, V lost 2 bases, and 3 bases had no gene match. The CDR3 loop is CASSFGTGYYEQYF. CDR3 sequence (DNA): TGTGCCAGCAGCTTTGGGACAGGGTACTACGAGCAGTACTTC.

The chain couples TRBV6-2 or TRBV6-3 to TRBJ1-1; 8 bases fit TRBD1. With V trimmed by 4 bases and J by 5 bases, 9 bases remained unmatched. The CDR3 spans 15 residues. CDR1 MNHEY and CDR2 SVGEGT come from the germline V gene. The chain's CDR3 is CASSSQGAGWTEAFF. The CDR3 DNA reads as TGTGCCAGCAGTTCTCAGGGGGCAGGTTGGACTGAAGCTTTCTTT.

This rearrangement joins TRBV5-6 to TRBJ1-2, with 8 positions matching TRBD1. J was trimmed by 4 bases and V by 3 bases; bases with no gene match: 14. Looked up from germline, CDR1 is SGHDT and CDR2 is YYEEEE. The CDR3 covers 17 residues. The CDR3 loop reads CASSSMKGQGARYGYTF. The CDR3 DNA follows: TGTGCCAGCAGCTCGATGAAAGGACAGGGCGCGCGCTATGGCTACACCTTC.

The V call is TRBV6-5, the J call TRBJ1-2, with D possibly TRBD1 on 5 matching bases. CDR1 is MNHEY, CDR2 SVGAGI, per germline. This CDR3 is 15 amino acids long. V lost 0 bases and J 5 bases, leaving 13 bases between the germline ends. This CDR3 is CASSYSRGGGYGYTF. The CDR3 bases are TGTGCCAGCAGTTACTCCCGTGGGGGAGGGTATGGCTACACCTTC.

The chain has TRBV7-9 and TRBJ1-1, with TRBD1 as a possible D gene (6 bases). Germline values: CDR1 SEHNR, CDR2 FQNEAQ (reference sequence). The CDR3 has 14 amino acids. V was pared by 6 bases and J by 4 bases, with 15 bases between. The CDR3 bases are TGTGCCAGCAGAGCGGGCGGGGGGCCCACTGAAGCTTTCTTT. It codes for CASRAGGGPTEAFF.

The chain carries TRBV2 and TRBJ1-2, with D perhaps matching TRBD1 (5 bases). The germline gives CDR1 SNHLY, CDR2 FYNNEI. CDR3 length: 13 amino acids. Trimming took off 8 bases at V and 8 bases at J, with 18 bases between the two ends. This CDR3 reads CASGAGPVRGYTF. The DNA of the CDR3 is TGTGCCAGCGGGGCAGGACCGGTTCGAGGCTACACCTTC.

This clone is medium-sized (0.01 to 0.1%) by share. CDR3 sequence reads: CASRIRDTEAFF. The CDR3 DNA follows: TGTGCCAGCAGGATCCGGGACACTGAAGCTTTCTTT. The gene calls are TRBV6-6 and TRBJ1-1, with D hard to call. V was cut by 6 bases and J by 3 bases, with 8 bases left in between. The length of the CDR3 is 12 residues. Germline assignment: CDR1 MNHNY and CDR2 SVGAGI (reference sequence).

The chain uses TRBV6-2 or TRBV6-3 and TRBJ1-4, with 7 positions matching TRBD1. From germline, CDR1 is MNHEY and CDR2 SVGEGT. This CDR3 region has 14 residues. V trimming: 5 bases; J trimming: 8 bases; junction bases outside the gene matches: 8. CDR3 nucleotide sequence: TGTGCCAGCAGTAAAAACAGGGGAGGAGAAAAACTGTTTTTT. This codes for CASSKNRGGEKLFF.

The chain carries TRBV7-2 and TRBJ2-7, with 7 bases identical to TRBD1. The germline CDR1 and CDR2 sequences are SGHTA and FQGNSA. V trimming: 0 bases; J trimming: 6 bases; junction bases outside the gene matches: 5. CDR3 length equals 14 residues. As DNA, the CDR3 is TGTGCCAGCAGCTTAGCGCGGACAGGTCCCGAGCAGTACTTC. Translation: CASSLARTGPEQYF.

The chain carries TRBV30 and TRBJ1-2; TRBD1 is a possible D gene (6 bases). CDR1 is GTSNPN, CDR2 SVGIG, per germline (reference sequence). Trimming took 2 bases from V and 4 from J, leaving 8 bases between them. CDR3 length equals 12 residues. The CDR3 DNA sequence: TGTGCCTGGAGTCACAGGGCCTATGGCTACACCTTC. Translating gives CAWSHRAYGYTF.

The chain is built from TRBV4-2 and TRBJ2-3; weak D call: TRBD2 (5 bases). CDR3 length equals 16 residues. Germline CDR1 reads LGHNA; CDR2 reads YNFKEQ. Trimming cost V 3 bases and J 1 base, with 14 bases left between them. The CDR3: CASSHPPERGTDTQYF. CDR3 DNA sequence: TGTGCCAGCAGCCACCCCCCCGAGAGGGGCACAGATACGCAGTATTTT.

This sequence joins TRBV6-5 and TRBJ2-1; 11 bases are a match to TRBD2. Germline loops: CDR1 MNHEY, CDR2 SVGAGI. V was pared by 8 bases and J by 7 bases, with 7 bases of the junction left unmatched. This CDR3 is 14 amino acids long. The CDR3 is CASRLAGPSNEQFF. CDR3 DNA sequence: TGTGCCAGCCGACTAGCGGGGCCCTCTAATGAGCAGTTCTTC.

CDR3 sequence: CASRLGAQGAYEQYF. The CDR3 nucleotides are TGTGCAAGTCGCTTAGGGGCCCAGGGGGCCTACGAGCAGTACTTC. V usage is TRBV12-2 and J usage is TRBJ2-7; TRBD1, the D gene given by the table, was not confirmed from the DNA. TRBV12-2 is tagged as a pseudogene. The CDR3 runs 15 residues.

The chain employs TRBV2 and TRBJ1-1; 8 bases line up with TRBD1. The CDR3 has 18 amino acids. V was clipped by 9 bases and J by 0 bases; unmatched bases: 18. The germline gives CDR1 SNHLY, CDR2 FYNNEI. CDR3 sequence reads: CASSFVGTGLFMNTEAFF. In nucleotides, the CDR3 is TGTGCCAGTTCGTTCGTCGGGACAGGCCTTTTTATGAACACTGAAGCTTTCTTT.

The table lists this clone with a few counts. The chain has TRBV27 and TRBJ1-5; TRBD1 is a possible D gene (6 bases). V lost 4 bases and J 7 bases, leaving 20 bases between the germline ends. In germline, CDR1 is MNHEY, CDR2 SMNVEV (reference sequence). There are 16 residues in the CDR3. CDR3 region: CASSSRRQAGWQPQHF. Here the CDR3 DNA reads TGTGCCAGCAGTTCACGCCGACAGGCGGGCTGGCAGCCCCAGCATTTT.

The chain is built from TRBV11-3 and TRBJ2-3, with 12 positions matching TRBD2. The germline gives CDR1 SGHNT, CDR2 YENEEA. The junction had 5 bases not matched to a gene; V was cut back by 5 bases and J by 2 bases. This CDR3 has 16 amino acids. CDR3 amino acids: CASSKGLAGYTDTQYF. The CDR3 DNA follows: TGTGCCAGCAGCAAGGGACTAGCGGGTTACACAGATACGCAGTATTTT.

Worth noting for this clone: Germline is not matched at one junction end, which may reflect a read error. The genes are TRBV29-1 and TRBJ2-7, with D possibly TRBD1 on 5 matching bases. The CDR3 covers 13 residues. The germline V gene encodes CDR1 SQVTM and CDR2 ANQGSEA. The CDR3 nucleotides are TGCAGCGTGGAAGGCAGGGATTCCTACGAGCAGTACTTC. Encoded protein: CSVEGRDSYEQYF.

V usage is TRBV27 and J usage is TRBJ2-1, with D possibly matching TRBD2 (6 bases). CDR3 length: 11 residues. Germline values: CDR1 MNHEY, CDR2 SMNVEV (reference sequence). Between the trimmed V and J ends, which lost 3 bases and 9 bases, there was a span of 6 bases. CDR3 in amino acids: CASSFGGEQFF. CDR3 DNA: TGTGCCAGCAGTTTCGGGGGTGAGCAGTTCTTC.

The chain links TRBV19 to TRBJ1-2; D is possibly TRBD1 (6 bases). The CDR3 sequence is 14 residues long. The V end lost 4 bases, the J end lost 8 bases, and 17 bases lay between the germline ends. CDR1 and CDR2 (germline): LNHDA, SQIVND (reference sequence). CDR3 residues: CASSTRQVPGGYTF. In DNA, the CDR3 is TGTGCCAGTAGTACCCGACAGGTCCCGGGAGGCTACACCTTC.

The rearrangement links TRBV12-2 to TRBJ1-6. TRBV12-2 is listed as a pseudogene. The CDR3 runs to 14 residues. This CDR3 reads CASRLARRGSPLHF. Written as DNA, the CDR3 is TGTGCAAGTCGCTTAGCGAGGAGGGGCTCACCCCTCCACTTT.

This chain joins TRBV30 and TRBJ2-3; D is possibly TRBD1 (6 bases). The length of the CDR3 is 13 residues. Germline-derived CDR1 and CDR2 are GTSNPN and SVGIG (reference sequence). The germline V and J ends were trimmed by 4 bases and 6 bases, with 14 bases remaining between them. In DNA, the CDR3 is TGTGCCTGGACAGGGGACCCCAGGGATACGCAGTATTTT. Translation gives CAWTGDPRDTQYF.

The V and J genes are TRBV10-1 and TRBJ2-1; 9 bases fit TRBD2. The CDR3 has 14 amino acids. Germline loops: CDR1 WNHNN, CDR2 SYGVQD (reference sequence). With 1 base clipped from V and 10 bases from J, the junction kept 5 bases outside the gene matches. CDR3 sequence: CASSELRGGTEQFF. Written as DNA, the CDR3 is TGCGCCAGCAGTGAGTTGCGGGGGGGCACGGAGCAGTTCTTC.

The genes are TRBV12-3 or TRBV12-4 and TRBJ2-1, with TRBD1 identical over 9 bases. The CDR3 is made up of 12 amino acids. V shed 5 bases, J shed 10 bases, and the junction held 3 bases outside the gene matches. The CDR3 region has the DNA TGTGCCAGCAGTCTGGGACAGGGCGAGCAGTTCTTC. Translating it yields CASSLGQGEQFF.

The table lists this clone with a few counts. The gene calls are TRBV10-3 and TRBJ2-3; TRBD2 agrees at 7 bases. V was clipped by 4 bases and J by 2 bases; unmatched bases: 15. This CDR3 spans 18 amino acids. Germline V gene lookup returns CDR1 ENHRY and CDR2 SYGVKD. The CDR3, as DNA: TGTGCCATCAGTGCCTTAGCGCTGCGGGGGAGAACCACAGATACGCAGTATTTT. Amino acid sequence: CAISALALRGRTTDTQYF.

J is TRBJ2-3 and V is TRBV11-2, with D possibly being TRBD2 (5 bases). The germline CDR1 and CDR2 sequences are SGHAT and FQNNGV. Between the trimmed V and J ends, which lost 0 bases and 2 bases, there was a span of 18 bases. CDR3 length: 18 amino acids. CDR3 in DNA: TGTGCCAGCAGCTTAGATCTATTGAGGGCGACCAACACAGATACGCAGTATTTT. Amino acid sequence: CASSLDLLRATNTDTQYF.

The V and J genes are TRBV9 and TRBJ1-2; TRBD1 agrees at 9 bases. The junction had 8 bases not matched to a gene; V was cut back by 3 bases and J by 8 bases. CDR1 and CDR2 from the germline V gene are SGDLS and YYNGEE. The CDR3 length is 14 residues. The CDR3 here is CASSASGQGGGYTF. In nucleotides, the CDR3 is TGTGCCAGCAGCGCCTCGGGACAGGGCGGCGGCTACACCTTC.

The rearrangement links TRBV19 to TRBJ1-2, with 9 positions matching TRBD1. Germline-derived CDR1 and CDR2 are LNHDA and SQIVND (reference sequence). The CDR3 covers 13 residues. J lost 3 bases, V lost 10 bases, and 6 bases had no gene match. The CDR3 nucleotides are TGTGCCACCGCCGGGACAGGGTACTATGGCTACACCTTC. Translating it yields CATAGTGYYGYTF.

V gene TRBV10-3 combines with J gene TRBJ2-3; TRBD1 agrees at 9 bases. CDR1 ENHRY and CDR2 SYGVKD come from the germline V gene. Trimming removed 4 bases from V and 1 base from J; junction bases left unmatched: 0. This CDR3 spans 14 amino acids. The CDR3 sequence: CAISGDRGTDTQYF. The DNA of the CDR3 is TGTGCCATCAGTGGGGACAGGGGCACAGATACGCAGTATTTT.